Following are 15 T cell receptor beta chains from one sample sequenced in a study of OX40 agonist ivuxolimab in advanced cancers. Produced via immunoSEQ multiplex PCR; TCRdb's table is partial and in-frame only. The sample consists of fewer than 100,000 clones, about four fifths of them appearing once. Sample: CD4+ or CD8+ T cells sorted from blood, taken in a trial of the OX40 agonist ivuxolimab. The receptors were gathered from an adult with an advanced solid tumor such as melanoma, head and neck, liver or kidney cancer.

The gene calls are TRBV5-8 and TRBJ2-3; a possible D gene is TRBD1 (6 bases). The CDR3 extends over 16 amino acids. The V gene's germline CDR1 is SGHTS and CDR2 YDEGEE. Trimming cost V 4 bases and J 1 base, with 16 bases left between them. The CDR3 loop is CASSRLRGYGTDTQYF. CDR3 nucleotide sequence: TGTGCCAGCAGCCGTCTCAGGGGTTATGGCACAGATACGCAGTATTTT.

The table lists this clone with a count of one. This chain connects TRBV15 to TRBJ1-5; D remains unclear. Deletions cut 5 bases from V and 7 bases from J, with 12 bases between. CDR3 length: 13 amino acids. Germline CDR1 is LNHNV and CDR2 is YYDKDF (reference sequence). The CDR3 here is CATSGPGRQPQHF. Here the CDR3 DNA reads TGTGCCACCAGCGGCCCTGGGCGACAGCCCCAGCATTTT.

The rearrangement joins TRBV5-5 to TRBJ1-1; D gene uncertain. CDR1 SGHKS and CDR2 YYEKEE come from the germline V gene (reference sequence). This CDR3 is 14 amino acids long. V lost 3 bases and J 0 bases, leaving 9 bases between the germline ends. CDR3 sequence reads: CASSSQLMNTEAFF. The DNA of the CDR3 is TGTGCCAGCAGCTCACAGCTCATGAACACTGAAGCTTTCTTT.

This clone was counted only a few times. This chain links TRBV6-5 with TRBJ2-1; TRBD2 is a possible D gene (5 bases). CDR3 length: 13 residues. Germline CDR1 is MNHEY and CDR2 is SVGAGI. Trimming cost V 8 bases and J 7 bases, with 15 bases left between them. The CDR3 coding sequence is TGTGCCAGCCGGTTTTCTGGCGGGAATGAGCAGTTCTTC. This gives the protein CASRFSGGNEQFF.

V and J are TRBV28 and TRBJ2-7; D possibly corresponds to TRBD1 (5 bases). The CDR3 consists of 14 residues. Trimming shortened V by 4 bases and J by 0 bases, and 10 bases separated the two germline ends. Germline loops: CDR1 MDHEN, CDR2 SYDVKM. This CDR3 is CASSSPTVSYEQYF. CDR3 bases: TGTGCCAGCAGTTCCCCGACAGTCTCCTACGAGCAGTACTTC.

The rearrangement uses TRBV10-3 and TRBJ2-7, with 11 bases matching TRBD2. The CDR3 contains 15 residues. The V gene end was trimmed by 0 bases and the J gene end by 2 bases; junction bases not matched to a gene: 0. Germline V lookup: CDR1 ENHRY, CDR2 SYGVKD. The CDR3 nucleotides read TGTGCCATCAGTGAGTCTAGCGGGAGGGCCTACGAGCAGTACTTC. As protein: CAISESSGRAYEQYF.

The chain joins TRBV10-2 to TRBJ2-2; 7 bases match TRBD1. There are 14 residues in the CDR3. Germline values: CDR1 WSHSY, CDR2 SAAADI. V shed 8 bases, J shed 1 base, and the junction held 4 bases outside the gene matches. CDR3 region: CASQRDRNTGELFF. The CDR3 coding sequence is TGCGCCAGCCAACGGGACAGGAACACCGGGGAGCTGTTTTTT.

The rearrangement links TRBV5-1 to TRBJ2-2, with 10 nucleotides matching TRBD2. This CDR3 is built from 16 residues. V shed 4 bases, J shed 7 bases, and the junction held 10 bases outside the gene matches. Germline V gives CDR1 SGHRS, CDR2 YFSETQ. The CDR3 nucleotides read TGCGCCAGCAGCCTCACAGCGGGGGGGCCGTACGGGGAGCTGTTTTTT. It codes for CASSLTAGGPYGELFF.

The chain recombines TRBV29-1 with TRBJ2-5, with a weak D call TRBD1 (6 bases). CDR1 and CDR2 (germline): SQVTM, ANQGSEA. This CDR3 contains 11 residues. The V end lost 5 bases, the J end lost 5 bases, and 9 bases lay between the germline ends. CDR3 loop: CSVHRGETQYF. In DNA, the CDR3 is TGCAGCGTTCATAGGGGGGAGACCCAGTACTTC.

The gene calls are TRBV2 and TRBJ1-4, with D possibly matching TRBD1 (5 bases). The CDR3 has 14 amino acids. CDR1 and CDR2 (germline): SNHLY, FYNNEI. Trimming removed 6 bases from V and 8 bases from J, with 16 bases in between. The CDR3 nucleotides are TGTGCCAGCAGAGAAAGTAGGGGCCCAGAAAAACTGTTTTTT. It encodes CASRESRGPEKLFF.

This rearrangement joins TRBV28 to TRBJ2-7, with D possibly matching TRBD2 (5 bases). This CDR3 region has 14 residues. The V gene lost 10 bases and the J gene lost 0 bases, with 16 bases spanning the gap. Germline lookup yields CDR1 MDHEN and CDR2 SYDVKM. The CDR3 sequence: CATRPSWSSYEQYF. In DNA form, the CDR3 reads TGTGCCACCAGACCTAGCTGGAGCTCCTACGAGCAGTACTTC. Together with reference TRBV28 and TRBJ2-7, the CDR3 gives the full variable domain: DVKVTQSSRYLVKRTGEKVFLECVQDMDHENMFWYRQDPGLGLRLIYFSYDVKMKEKGDIPEGYSVSREKKERFSLILESASTNQTSMYLCATRPSWSSYEQYFGPGTRLTVT.

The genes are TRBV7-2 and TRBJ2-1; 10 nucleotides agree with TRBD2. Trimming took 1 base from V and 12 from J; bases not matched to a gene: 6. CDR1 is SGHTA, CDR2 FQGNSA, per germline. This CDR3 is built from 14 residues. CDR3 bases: TGTGCCAGCAGCTTAGGGACTAGCGGACACGGGCAGTTCTTC. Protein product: CASSLGTSGHGQFF.

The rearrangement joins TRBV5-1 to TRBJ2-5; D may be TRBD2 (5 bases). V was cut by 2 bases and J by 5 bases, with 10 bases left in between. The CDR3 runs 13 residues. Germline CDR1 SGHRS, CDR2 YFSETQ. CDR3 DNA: TGCGCCAGCAGCTTCCGGGGTACGGAGACCCAGTACTTC. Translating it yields CASSFRGTETQYF.

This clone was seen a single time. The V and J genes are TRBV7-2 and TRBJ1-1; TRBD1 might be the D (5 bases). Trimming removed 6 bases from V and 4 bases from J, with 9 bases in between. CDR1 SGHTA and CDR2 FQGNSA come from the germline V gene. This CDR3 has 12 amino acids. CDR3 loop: CASRGDFTEAFF. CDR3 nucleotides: TGTGCCAGCAGGGGGGACTTCACTGAAGCTTTCTTT.

The CDR3 coding sequence is TGTGCCAGCAGCGCCGGCGCTCGGGACATTAACTATGGCTACACCTTC. Encoded protein: CASSAGARDINYGYTF. The chain combines TRBV9 with TRBJ1-2; the D gene is possibly TRBD1 (6 bases). This CDR3 has 16 amino acids. V was trimmed by 3 bases and J by 1 base, leaving 16 bases between them. Germline CDR1 and CDR2: SGDLS and YYNGEE.